Shown below are 31 T cell receptor beta chains from a single sample sequenced in a study of blood T cell repertoires in COVID-19. Some clones are missing from TCRdb's copy, which holds only in-frame ones; the method was immunoSEQ multiplex PCR. The profile shows about 270,000 clones, 88% of them singletons. Sequencing used PBMCs or T cells enriched from blood (not recorded which). These receptors all stem from a woman in her sixties or seventies in a cohort exposed to, infected with or recovered from COVID-19 (not recorded which).

This chain joins TRBV18 and TRBJ1-2; a possible D gene is TRBD1 (6 bases). Trimming cost V 5 bases and J 4 bases, with 20 bases left between them. CDR1 and CDR2 (germline): KGHSH, LQKENI. This CDR3 contains 16 residues. The CDR3 sequence: CASSSPDSPTRYGYTF. CDR3 DNA: TGTGCCAGCTCATCGCCGGACAGCCCGACCCGCTATGGCTACACCTTC.

This chain uses TRBV19 with TRBJ2-1, with 8 bases aligning to TRBD2. The germline gives CDR1 LNHDA, CDR2 SQIVND (reference sequence). With 5 bases clipped from V and 4 bases from J, the junction kept 10 bases outside the gene matches. There are 16 residues in the CDR3. CDR3 sequence reads: CASSQTSGTTYNEQFF. The CDR3 bases are TGTGCCAGTAGTCAAACTAGCGGTACGACTTACAATGAGCAGTTCTTC.

The chain is built from TRBV7-8 and TRBJ2-7; a possible D gene is TRBD2 (5 bases). This CDR3 is 14 amino acids long. The V gene's germline CDR1 is SGHVS and CDR2 FQNEAQ. The V end lost 1 base, the J end lost 3 bases, and 10 bases lay between the germline ends. The CDR3 is CASSLVSGNYEQYF. CDR3 coding DNA: TGTGCCAGCAGCTTAGTTTCGGGGAACTACGAGCAGTACTTC.

The J gene is TRBJ2-7, the V gene TRBV12-3 or TRBV12-4; a weak D match, TRBD1 (5 bases). V lost 3 bases and J 5 bases, leaving 11 bases between the germline ends. This CDR3 region has 13 residues. The CDR3 nucleotides are TGTGCCAGCAGTTTTCAGGGTGGCGACGAGCAGTACTTC. This sequence encodes CASSFQGGDEQYF.

V gene TRBV7-2 combines with J gene TRBJ2-7, with TRBD1 matching over 7 bases. This CDR3 contains 14 residues. Germline V gene sequence: CDR1 SGHTA, CDR2 FQGNSA. The trim removed 6 bases at V and 0 bases at J, leaving 5 bases unmatched. CDR3 coding DNA: TGTGCCAGCAGTAAGGGACAGATCTCCTACGAGCAGTACTTC. Protein sequence: CASSKGQISYEQYF.

Of note for this clone: Other DNA sequences in the same sample also yield this CDR3. This chain uses TRBV5-1 with TRBJ2-1; a possible D gene is TRBD2 (6 bases). Germline CDR1 reads SGHRS; CDR2 reads YFSETQ. V was cut by 1 base and J by 2 bases, with 10 bases left in between. The CDR3 loop spans 15 amino acids. The CDR3 reads CASSLFAGTYNEQFF. The CDR3 nucleotides read TGCGCCAGCAGCTTGTTCGCGGGAACCTACAATGAGCAGTTCTTC.

The chain is built from TRBV20-1 and TRBJ2-7; unclear D gene. The CDR3 consists of 10 residues. Trimming shortened V by 3 bases and J by 6 bases, and 6 bases separated the two germline ends. Germline lookup yields CDR1 DFQATT and CDR2 SNEGSKA (reference sequence). CDR3 bases: TGCAGTGCTAGTCTGAGCGAGCAGTACTTC. Protein: CSASLSEQYF.

The chain carries TRBV19 and TRBJ1-2, with 7 bases lining up with TRBD1. Germline V CDR1 and CDR2: LNHDA, SQIVND (reference sequence). Losses at the gene ends were 4 bases for V and 2 bases for J; bases not matched to a gene: 4. This CDR3 spans 14 amino acids. The CDR3: CASSRTGVNYGYTF. The CDR3 DNA is TGTGCCAGTAGTAGGACAGGAGTCAACTATGGCTACACCTTC.

The genes are TRBV10-3 and TRBJ2-1; 9 bases map to TRBD2. Germline trimming cut 2 bases from V and 12 bases from J; bases unmatched to any gene: 5. The CDR3 has 13 amino acids. Germline V CDR1 and CDR2: ENHRY, SYGVKD. CDR3 residues: CAISEGTSPGQFF. CDR3 coding DNA: TGTGCCATCAGTGAGGGGACTAGCCCTGGGCAGTTCTTC.

The rearrangement uses TRBV15 and TRBJ2-7; perhaps TRBD1 as D (5 bases). The germline V gene encodes CDR1 LNHNV and CDR2 YYDKDF (reference sequence). Between the trimmed V and J ends, which lost 0 bases and 7 bases, there was a span of 10 bases. The CDR3 has 13 amino acids. The CDR3 DNA reads as TGTGCCACCAGCAGAGATCCCCAGGGAGAGCAGTACTTC. Its translation: CATSRDPQGEQYF.

J is TRBJ1-1 and V is TRBV7-8; TRBD1 is a possible D gene (6 bases). This CDR3 contains 14 residues. Looked up from germline, CDR1 is SGHVS and CDR2 is FQNEAQ. Between the trimmed V and J ends, which lost 1 base and 5 bases, there was a span of 11 bases. CDR3 region: CASSLGGRGTEAFF. In DNA form, the CDR3 reads TGTGCCAGCAGCTTAGGGGGCAGGGGAACTGAAGCTTTCTTT.

This clone was counted once. The CDR3 sequence: CASSSQQGNSPLHF. As DNA, the CDR3 is TGTGCCAGTAGTTCCCAGCAGGGGAATTCACCCCTCCACTTT. The chain recombines TRBV19 with TRBJ1-6, with D possibly TRBD1 on 6 matching bases. V lost 5 bases and J lost 7, with 12 bases in between. The germline gives CDR1 LNHDA, CDR2 SQIVND (reference sequence). The CDR3 extends over 14 amino acids.

J is TRBJ1-5 and V is TRBV28; TRBD1 aligns across 8 bases. Losses at the gene ends were 4 bases for V and 5 bases for J; bases not matched to a gene: 7. This CDR3 is built from 15 residues. The V gene's germline CDR1 is MDHEN and CDR2 SYDVKM. The CDR3 loop reads CASSSSGQGDQPQHF. CDR3 nucleotides: TGTGCCAGCAGTTCCTCTGGACAGGGTGATCAGCCCCAGCATTTT.

V gene TRBV25-1 combines with J gene TRBJ2-2; the match to TRBD2 covers 7 bases. This CDR3 is built from 16 residues. Trimming at V came to 3 bases and at J to 6 bases, leaving 10 bases not matched to a gene. Germline-derived CDR1 and CDR2 are MGHDK and SYGVNS. The CDR3 loop reads CASSDGGWRGSGELFF. CDR3 in DNA: TGTGCCAGCAGTGACGGGGGATGGCGGGGGTCCGGGGAGCTGTTTTTT.

The chain employs TRBV5-4 and TRBJ2-7; a possible D gene is TRBD1 (5 bases). The CDR3 sequence is 13 residues long. V gave up 1 base and J gave up 2 bases, with 7 bases separating them. CDR1 and CDR2 (germline): SGHNT, YYREEE (reference sequence). The CDR3 sequence is CASSLPGPYEQYF. CDR3 DNA sequence: TGTGCCAGCAGCTTGCCAGGGCCCTACGAGCAGTACTTC.

The V gene is TRBV2, the J gene TRBJ2-2, with 10 nucleotides matching TRBD2. The ends lost 6 bases at V and 3 bases at J; junction bases unmatched: 13. The CDR3 spans 18 residues. Germline V lookup: CDR1 SNHLY, CDR2 FYNNEI. CDR3 DNA sequence: TGTGCCAGCAGCGGGGGGAGGGCTAGCGGGAGCCACACCGGGGAGCTGTTTTTT. Protein sequence: CASSGGRASGSHTGELFF.

This clone was seen just once. V usage is TRBV5-4 and J usage is TRBJ2-2; D remains unclear. This CDR3 is 12 amino acids long. Deletions cut 4 bases from V and 3 bases from J, with 4 bases between. Germline V gene sequence: CDR1 SGHNT, CDR2 YYREEE (reference sequence). The CDR3 here is CASSPYTGELFF. The CDR3 DNA reads TGTGCCAGCAGCCCTTACACCGGGGAGCTGTTTTTT.

This sequence joins TRBV27 and TRBJ2-1, with 12 positions matching TRBD2. Per the germline V gene, CDR1 is MNHEY and CDR2 is SMNVEV (reference sequence). CDR3 size: 15 residues. V shed 6 bases and J 5 bases; nucleotides not matched to a gene: 5. The CDR3 DNA reads TGTGCCAGCAGCTCTAGACTAGCGGGGGACAATGAGCAGTTCTTC. This gives the protein CASSSRLAGDNEQFF.

This rearrangement joins TRBV7-8 to TRBJ2-2, with unresolved D. The CDR3 sequence is 12 residues long. Trimming cost V 5 bases and J 6 bases, with 7 bases left between them. The germline gives CDR1 SGHVS, CDR2 FQNEAQ. CDR3 amino acids: CASSPFSGELFF. The DNA for the CDR3 is TGTGCCAGCAGCCCCTTCTCCGGGGAGCTGTTTTTT.

V usage is TRBV7-3 and J usage is TRBJ2-5, with 15 positions matching TRBD2. V lost 5 bases to trimming and J lost 7 bases; unmatched junction nucleotides: 11. The germline CDR1 and CDR2 sequences are SGHTA and FQGTGA. This CDR3 comprises 17 residues. Here the CDR3 DNA reads TGTGCCAGCAGCCCCGGGACTAGCGGGAGGCCCGAGGGGACCCAGTACTTC. Protein: CASSPGTSGRPEGTQYF.

The rearrangement joins TRBV28 to TRBJ2-5; TRBD2 matches 15 bases. V shed 2 bases, J shed 3 bases, and the junction held 10 bases outside the gene matches. Looked up from germline, CDR1 is MDHEN and CDR2 is SYDVKM. The CDR3 length is 19 residues. The CDR3 bases are TGTGCCAGCAGTTTAGTGCGGACTAGCGGGAGGGCCAGAGAAGAGACCCAGTACTTC. Translation gives CASSLVRTSGRAREETQYF. The full variable domain, its missing parts supplied by reference TRBV28 and TRBJ2-5, is DVKVTQSSRYLVKRTGEKVFLECVQDMDHENMFWYRQDPGLGLRLIYFSYDVKMKEKGDIPEGYSVSREKKERFSLILESASTNQTSMYLCASSLVRTSGRAREETQYFGPGTRLLVL.

The chain joins TRBV7-3 to TRBJ2-1; D is perhaps TRBD1 (5 bases). Trimming shortened V by 4 bases and J by 0 bases, and 10 bases separated the two germline ends. The CDR3 runs to 15 residues. CDR1 is SGHTA, CDR2 FQGTGA, per germline. The CDR3 coding sequence is TGTGCCAGCAGCTCCACAGACAGCTCCTACAATGAGCAGTTCTTC. Translated, it gives CASSSTDSSYNEQFF.

The rearrangement links TRBV9 to TRBJ2-5; 11 bases are shared with TRBD2. The CDR3 length is 16 residues. The trim removed 6 bases at V and 2 bases at J, leaving 9 bases unmatched. Germline lookup yields CDR1 SGDLS and CDR2 YYNGEE. The CDR3 loop reads CASTVGVAGGQETQYF. CDR3 nucleotides: TGTGCCAGCACCGTGGGGGTAGCGGGAGGGCAAGAGACCCAGTACTTC. Full variable domain (missing parts from reference TRBV9 and TRBJ2-5): DSGVTQTPKHLITATGQRVTLRCSPRSGDLSVYWYQQSLDQGLQFLIQYYNGEERAKGNILERFSAQQFPDLHSELNLSSLELGDSALYFCASTVGVAGGQETQYFGPGTRLLVL.

This chain uses TRBV9 with TRBJ1-1, with unresolved D. Trimming removed 0 bases from V and 1 base from J, with 7 bases in between. Germline values: CDR1 SGDLS, CDR2 YYNGEE. The CDR3 sequence is 14 residues long. DNA of the CDR3: TGTGCCAGCAGCGTAGGTCTGCGGAACACTGAAGCTTTCTTT. Translated: CASSVGLRNTEAFF.

With regard to this clone: Other nucleotide sequences from this sample produce the same CDR3. CDR3 DNA: TGTGCCAGCAGAACAGGGGACACCGGGGAGCTGTTTTTT. Its translation: CASRTGDTGELFF. The V call is TRBV6-5, the J call TRBJ2-2; 7 nucleotides agree with TRBD1. Germline CDR1 reads MNHEY; CDR2 reads SVGAGI. The CDR3 is 13 amino acids. V gave up 6 bases and J gave up 3 bases; unmatched junction bases: 1.

V and J are TRBV27 and TRBJ2-2, with 8 positions matching TRBD2. J was trimmed by 5 bases and V by 2 bases; bases with no gene match: 13. Germline V gene lookup returns CDR1 MNHEY and CDR2 SMNVEV (reference sequence). The CDR3 is made up of 18 amino acids. CDR3 nucleotides: TGTGCCAGCAGTTTAGCCGGGGCGGGAGGCCGGAGGACCGGGGAGCTGTTTTTT. Encoded protein: CASSLAGAGGRRTGELFF.

The chain combines TRBV6-2 or TRBV6-3 with TRBJ2-5, with 9 bases aligning to TRBD1. The CDR3 covers 14 residues. Germline V gene lookup returns CDR1 MNHEY and CDR2 SVGEGT. Germline trimming cut 5 bases from V and 1 base from J; bases unmatched to any gene: 2. The CDR3 coding sequence is TGTGCCAGCAGTGGGACAGGGACCCAAGAGACCCAGTACTTC. It yields the protein CASSGTGTQETQYF.

This clone was recorded only once. V and J are TRBV27 and TRBJ2-7; tentatively, D is TRBD2 (6 bases). This CDR3 contains 15 residues. Germline lookup yields CDR1 MNHEY and CDR2 SMNVEV (reference sequence). Trimming cost V 4 bases and J 3 bases, with 16 bases left between them. CDR3 bases: TGTGCCAGCAGTTCTCCCGGTGGGGGGAGCTACGAGCAGTACTTC. It is translated as CASSSPGGGSYEQYF.

About this clone: This sample also contains other DNA sequences that code for the same CDR3. The chain has TRBV28 and TRBJ2-5, with D unclear. The V gene's germline CDR1 is MDHEN and CDR2 SYDVKM. This CDR3 has 11 residues. The V and J ends lost 6 bases and 2 bases respectively, with 4 bases between them. The CDR3 DNA follows: TGTGCCAGCAGCCTTCAAGAGACCCAGTACTTC. This encodes CASSLQETQYF.

The chain carries TRBV7-9 and TRBJ2-7, with 8 positions matching TRBD1. This CDR3 has 15 residues. Germline values: CDR1 SEHNR, CDR2 FQNEAQ (reference sequence). J gave up 6 bases and V 5 bases, and 12 bases lay outside the gene matches. CDR3 protein: CASSLPTGGRVEQYF. In DNA form, the CDR3 reads TGTGCCAGCAGCCTACCTACAGGGGGACGTGTCGAGCAGTACTTC.

The chain has TRBV7-6 and TRBJ2-1; tentatively, D is TRBD2 (6 bases). CDR1 and CDR2 (germline): SGHVS, FNYEAQ. The CDR3 has 15 residues. Deletions cut 7 bases from V and 7 bases from J, with 20 bases between. The CDR3 is CASIKSGHVGNEQFF. The CDR3 bases are TGTGCCAGCATCAAAAGCGGGCACGTTGGTAATGAGCAGTTCTTC.